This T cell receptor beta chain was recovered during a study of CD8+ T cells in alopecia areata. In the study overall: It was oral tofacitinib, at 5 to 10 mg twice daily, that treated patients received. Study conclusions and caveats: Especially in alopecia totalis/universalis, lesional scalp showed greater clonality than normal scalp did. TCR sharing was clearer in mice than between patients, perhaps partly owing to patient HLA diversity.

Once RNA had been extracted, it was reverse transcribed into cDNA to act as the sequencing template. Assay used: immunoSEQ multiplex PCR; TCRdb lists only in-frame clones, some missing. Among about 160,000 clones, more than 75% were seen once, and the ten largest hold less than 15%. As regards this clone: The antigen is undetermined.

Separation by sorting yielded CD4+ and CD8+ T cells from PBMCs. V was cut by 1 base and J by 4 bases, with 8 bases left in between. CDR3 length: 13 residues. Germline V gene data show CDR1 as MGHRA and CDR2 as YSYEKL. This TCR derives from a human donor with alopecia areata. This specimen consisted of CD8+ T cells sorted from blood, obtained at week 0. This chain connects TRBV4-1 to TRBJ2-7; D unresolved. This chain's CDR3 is CASSQGGAYEQYF. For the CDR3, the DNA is TGCGCCAGCAGCCAAGGAGGTGCGTACGAGCAGTACTTC.